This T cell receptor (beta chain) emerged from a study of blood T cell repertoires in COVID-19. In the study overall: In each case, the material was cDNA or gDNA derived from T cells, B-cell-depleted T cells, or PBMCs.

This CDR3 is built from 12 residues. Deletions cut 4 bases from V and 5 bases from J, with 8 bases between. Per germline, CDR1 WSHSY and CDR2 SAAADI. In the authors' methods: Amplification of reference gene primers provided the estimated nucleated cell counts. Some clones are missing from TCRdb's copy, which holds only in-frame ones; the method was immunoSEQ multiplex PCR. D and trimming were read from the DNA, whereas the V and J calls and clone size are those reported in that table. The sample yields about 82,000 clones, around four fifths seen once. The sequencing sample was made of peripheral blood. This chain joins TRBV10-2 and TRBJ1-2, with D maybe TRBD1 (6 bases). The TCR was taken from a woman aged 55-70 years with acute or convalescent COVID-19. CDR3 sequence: CASSGQGYGYTF. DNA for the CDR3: TGCGCCAGCAGTGGGCAGGGGTATGGCTACACCTTC.